The 13 T cell receptor beta chains listed next were all sequenced from one sample in a study of blood T cell repertoires in COVID-19. Clones were sequenced by immunoSEQ multiplex PCR, and TCRdb holds only the in-frame ones, with some missing. Among about 170,000 clones listed, roughly 80% were seen once. Sequencing was carried out using peripheral blood. The receptor set was obtained from a middle-aged woman with COVID-19, enrolled during active disease.

This clone was detected once. CDR3 region: CAWSRTGTAGIYGYTF. Written as DNA, the CDR3 is TGTGCCTGGAGCAGAACGGGGACAGCCGGTATCTATGGCTACACCTTC. This sequence joins TRBV30 and TRBJ1-2; 7 nucleotides align to TRBD1. Germline V gene sequence: CDR1 GTSNPN, CDR2 SVGIG (reference sequence). The V and J ends lost 3 bases and 4 bases, in that order; junction bases with no gene match: 14. This CDR3 has 16 residues.

This clone showed up just once. CDR3 region: CASSFGGRNSPLHF. DNA for the CDR3: TGTGCCAGCAGTTTTGGGGGGAGAAATTCACCCCTCCACTTT. V is TRBV27 and J is TRBJ1-6; possible D gene TRBD1, 5 bases. V was shortened by 3 bases and J by 7 bases, with 10 bases between the two germline ends. The CDR3 has 14 residues. CDR1 and CDR2 (germline): MNHEY, SMNVEV (reference sequence).

V gene TRBV9 combines with J gene TRBJ1-1; the D gene is possibly TRBD1 (5 bases). Trimming cost V 3 bases and J 5 bases, with 8 bases left between them. Germline V lookup: CDR1 SGDLS, CDR2 YYNGEE. This CDR3 has 12 residues. The CDR3 DNA is TGTGCCAGCAGCGGGACAATGACTGAAGCTTTCTTT. Protein: CASSGTMTEAFF.

This clone was counted only a few times. The chain links TRBV7-9 to TRBJ1-2, with D possibly being TRBD1 (6 bases). Germline V gene sequence: CDR1 SEHNR, CDR2 FQNEAQ (reference sequence). The CDR3 is made up of 16 amino acids. Between the trimmed V and J ends, which lost 0 bases and 4 bases, there was a span of 15 bases. The CDR3 coding sequence is TGTGCCAGCAGCTTAGCGGGGGCACAGGCGAGCTATGGCTACACCTTC. Protein: CASSLAGAQASYGYTF.

This clone was found once. V gene TRBV7-8 combines with J gene TRBJ1-3; no clear D. CDR1 SGHVS and CDR2 FQNEAQ come from the germline V gene. The V end lost 2 bases, the J end lost 0 bases, and 17 bases lay between the germline ends. The CDR3 runs 18 residues. The CDR3 DNA reads as TGTGCCAGCAGCTTATCGCTCGGTGCGGGAGGCTCTGGAAACACCATATATTTT. It codes for CASSLSLGAGGSGNTIYF.

V and J are TRBV18 and TRBJ1-4; possibly TRBD1 for D (5 bases). V lost 4 bases and J 5 bases, leaving 11 bases between the germline ends. CDR1 is KGHSH and CDR2 is LQKENI in the germline V gene. This CDR3 has 14 residues. DNA of the CDR3: TGTGCCAGCTCACGGCGACAGCAGAATGAAAAACTGTTTTTT. This gives the protein CASSRRQQNEKLFF.

The J gene is TRBJ1-1, the V gene TRBV29-1; D gene ambiguous. Germline-derived CDR1 and CDR2 are SQVTM and ANQGSEA. V lost 3 bases, J lost 11 bases, and 13 bases lay in between. There are 11 residues in the CDR3. Here the CDR3 DNA reads TGCAGCGTTGATCTTGCGATTAAGGCTTTCTTT. This sequence encodes CSVDLAIKAFF.

With respect to this clone: A read error may be the cause here, since a much bigger clone is one base away. The chain carries TRBV7-3 and TRBJ2-2; TRBD2 matches 8 bases. V dropped 5 bases and J dropped 7; count of bases not matched to a gene: 12. Germline assignment: CDR1 SGHTA and CDR2 FQGTGA. This CDR3 spans 16 amino acids. In DNA form, the CDR3 reads TGTGCCAGCAGCCCGGGAGGGGGGGCGAATAACGGGGAGCTGTTTTTT. Its protein is CASSPGGGANNGELFF.

The chain couples TRBV10-3 to TRBJ1-1; 8 nucleotides match TRBD1. The CDR3 is made up of 16 amino acids. Trimming took 4 bases from V and 3 from J; bases not matched to a gene: 10. Germline CDR1 and CDR2: ENHRY and SYGVKD. CDR3 amino acids: CAISAHSGGGDTEAFF. The CDR3 region has the DNA TGTGCCATCAGTGCACACTCAGGGGGCGGCGACACTGAAGCTTTCTTT.

CDR3 sequence reads: CASSPVGGRGEKLFF. CDR3 bases: TGTGCCAGCAGCCCGGTCGGAGGCAGGGGTGAAAAACTGTTTTTT. This sequence joins TRBV5-4 and TRBJ1-4; tentatively, D is TRBD1 (6 bases). The ends were cut back, 4 bases at V and 7 bases at J, with 17 bases in the middle. The CDR3 runs to 15 residues. Germline V gene lookup returns CDR1 SGHNT and CDR2 YYREEE (reference sequence).

The J gene is TRBJ1-1, the V gene TRBV10-1; a possible D gene is TRBD1 (6 bases). Trimming left V 8 bases short and J 1 base short, with 8 bases between. Germline V lookup: CDR1 WNHNN, CDR2 SYGVQD (reference sequence). The CDR3 runs to 12 residues. CDR3 sequence: CASRGQNTEAFF. The DNA of the CDR3 is TGCGCCAGCCGGGGACAGAACACTGAAGCTTTCTTT.

This chain connects TRBV6-5 to TRBJ1-1; 10 bases agree with TRBD1. The CDR3 contains 14 residues. Trimming removed 6 bases from V and 4 bases from J; junction bases left unmatched: 5. Germline V CDR1 and CDR2: MNHEY, SVGAGI. The CDR3 protein is CASSWDRGGTEAFF. The DNA for the CDR3 is TGTGCCAGCAGCTGGGACAGGGGAGGCACTGAAGCTTTCTTT.

The chain uses TRBV13 and TRBJ2-1; the match to TRBD2 covers 12 bases. Trimming at V came to 5 bases and at J to 3 bases, leaving 2 bases not matched to a gene. Germline V gene lookup returns CDR1 PRHDT and CDR2 FYEKMQ (reference sequence). This CDR3 has 15 residues. CDR3: CASSLAGGFYNEQFF. DNA of the CDR3: TGTGCCAGCAGCCTAGCGGGAGGGTTCTACAATGAGCAGTTCTTC.